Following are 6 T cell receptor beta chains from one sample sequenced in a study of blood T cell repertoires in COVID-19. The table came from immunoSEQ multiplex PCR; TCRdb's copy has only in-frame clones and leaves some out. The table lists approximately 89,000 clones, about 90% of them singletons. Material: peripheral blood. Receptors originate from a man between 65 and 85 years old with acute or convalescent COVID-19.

The CDR3: CASSAAGVAGELFF. CDR3 coding DNA: TGTGCCAGTTCCGCGGCGGGGGTGGCCGGGGAGCTGTTTTTT. The rearrangement uses TRBV6-5 and TRBJ2-2; 7 bases align to TRBD2. The ends lost 9 bases at V and 6 bases at J; junction bases unmatched: 10. Germline assignment: CDR1 MNHEY and CDR2 SVGAGI. The CDR3 extends over 14 amino acids.

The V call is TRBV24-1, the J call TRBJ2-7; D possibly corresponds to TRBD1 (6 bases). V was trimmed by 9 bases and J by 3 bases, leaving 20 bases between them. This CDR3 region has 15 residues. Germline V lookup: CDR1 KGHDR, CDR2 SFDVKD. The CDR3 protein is CATAHQGTFFYEQYF. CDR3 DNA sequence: TGTGCCACCGCCCATCAGGGGACCTTCTTCTACGAGCAGTACTTC.

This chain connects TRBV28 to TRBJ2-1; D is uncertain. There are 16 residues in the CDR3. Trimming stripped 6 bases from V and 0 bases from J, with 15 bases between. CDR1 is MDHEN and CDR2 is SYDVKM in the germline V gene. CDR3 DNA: TGTGCCAGCAGCAAAAAGACTCGACTCTCCTACAATGAGCAGTTCTTC. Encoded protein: CASSKKTRLSYNEQFF.

DNA for the CDR3: TGCGCCAGCAGTGAGGACAGTAGCTCTGGAAACACCATATATTTT. Amino acids: CASSEDSSSGNTIYF. The V and J genes are TRBV10-1 and TRBJ1-3; D might be TRBD1 (5 bases). The CDR3 is 15 amino acids. CDR1 is WNHNN and CDR2 is SYGVQD in the germline V gene (reference sequence). V was shortened by 2 bases and J by 0 bases, with 8 bases between the two germline ends.

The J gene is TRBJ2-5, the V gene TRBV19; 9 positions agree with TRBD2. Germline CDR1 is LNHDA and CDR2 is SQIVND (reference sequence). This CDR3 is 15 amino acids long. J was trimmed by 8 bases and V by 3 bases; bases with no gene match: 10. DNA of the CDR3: TGTGCCAGTAGTATCGCGACTAGCGGCCCCCAAACCCAGTACTTC. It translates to CASSIATSGPQTQYF.

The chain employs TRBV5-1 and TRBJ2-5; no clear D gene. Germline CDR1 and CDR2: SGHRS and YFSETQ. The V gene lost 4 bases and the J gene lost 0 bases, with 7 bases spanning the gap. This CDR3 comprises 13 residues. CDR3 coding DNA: TGCGCCAGCAGCGTATTAAACCAAGAGACCCAGTACTTC. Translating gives CASSVLNQETQYF.